The entry below gives a single T cell receptor (beta chain) sequence along with its context. This sample is part of a study of blood T cell repertoires in COVID-19. Overall study context: Some COVID-19 samples were acute and others convalescent; all came from the United States, Italy and Spain. Sources were T cells, B-cell-depleted T cells, or PBMCs; the material itself was cDNA or gDNA.

The CDR3 spans 19 residues. Per germline, CDR1 MGHRA and CDR2 YSYEKL. The ends lost 4 bases at V and 0 bases at J; junction bases unmatched: 12. In the authors' workflow: Reference gene primer amplification yielded estimated nucleated cell counts. TCRdb's table, derived via immunoSEQ multiplex PCR, lists solely in-frame clones and lacks some. V and J calls and clone size follow that table, whereas D and trimming were derived from the DNA. Of 200,000 to 300,000 clones listed, about nine tenths were seen once; the top ten hold 1.5%. The V call is TRBV4-1, the J call TRBJ1-6, with 7 bases fitting TRBD1. Sequencing was carried out using peripheral blood. The TCR was taken from a middle-aged woman who had recovered from COVID-19. The CDR3 DNA follows: TGCGCCAGCAGCCTACCCCCGGGACAGCTAAGCTCCTATAATTCACCCCTCCACTTT. Its translation is CASSLPPGQLSSYNSPLHF.